This T cell receptor (beta chain) was observed in a study of blood T cell repertoires in COVID-19. Assay used: immunoSEQ multiplex PCR; TCRdb lists only in-frame clones, some missing. The data contain approximately 100,000 clones, less than 85% of them singletons. The CDR3 is 14 amino acids. Germline lookup yields CDR1 SGDLS and CDR2 YYNGEE. Trimming stripped 0 bases from V and 2 bases from J, with 9 bases between. The TCR sequence derives from a man between 65 and 85 years old with active or convalescent COVID-19. The specimen was peripheral blood. The chain has TRBV9 and TRBJ2-7, with D possibly matching TRBD2 (6 bases). The CDR3 nucleotides are TGTGCCAGCAGCGTAGACGGACTACCCTACGAGCAGTACTTC. Translating gives CASSVDGLPYEQYF.